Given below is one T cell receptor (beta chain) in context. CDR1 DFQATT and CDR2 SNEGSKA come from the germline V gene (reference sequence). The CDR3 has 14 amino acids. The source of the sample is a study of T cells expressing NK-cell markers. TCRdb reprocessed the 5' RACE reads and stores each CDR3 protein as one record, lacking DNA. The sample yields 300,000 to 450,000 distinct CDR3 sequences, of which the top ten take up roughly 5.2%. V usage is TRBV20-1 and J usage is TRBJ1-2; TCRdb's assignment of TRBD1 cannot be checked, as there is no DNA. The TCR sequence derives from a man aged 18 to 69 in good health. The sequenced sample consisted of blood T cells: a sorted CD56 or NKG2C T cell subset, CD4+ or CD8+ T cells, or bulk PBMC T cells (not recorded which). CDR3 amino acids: CSARGTPNSGGYTF.